This T cell receptor (beta chain) is drawn from a study of shared clonotypes between healthy human individuals. Study summary: There were three CD4 naive, three CD4 memory, two CD8 naive and one CD8 memory plates per donor. Overall study findings and caveats: Naive subsets generally had larger estimated richness than memory subsets.

Between the trimmed V and J ends, which lost 0 bases and 4 bases, there was a span of 11 bases. The CDR3 spans 15 residues. Germline CDR1 and CDR2: SGHRS and YFSETQ. On this clone: What it recognizes is unknown.

Over several immunoSEQ plates, each subset's genomic DNA was distributed in even portions. Libraries were prepared by immunoSEQ multiplex PCR; TCRdb keeps only in-frame clonotypes and omits some of them. Seen here are some 1,100,000 clones, 70% to 80% observed once, and the top ten hold approximately 0.56%. The study enrolled healthy HIV-negative adults without recent acute infections or vaccinations as donors. The receptor was derived from a man between 18 and 29 years old in good health. Some clones in this sample may be carry-over from other donors' samples. This chain joins TRBV5-1 and TRBJ1-5, with D perhaps matching TRBD1 (6 bases). The specimen was memory CD4+ T cells from PBMCs. Regarding subset: CD45RA-negative fraction. CDR3 in amino acids: CASSLGPGVNQPQHF. In DNA, the CDR3 is TGCGCCAGCAGCTTGGGGCCAGGGGTAAATCAGCCCCAGCATTTT.